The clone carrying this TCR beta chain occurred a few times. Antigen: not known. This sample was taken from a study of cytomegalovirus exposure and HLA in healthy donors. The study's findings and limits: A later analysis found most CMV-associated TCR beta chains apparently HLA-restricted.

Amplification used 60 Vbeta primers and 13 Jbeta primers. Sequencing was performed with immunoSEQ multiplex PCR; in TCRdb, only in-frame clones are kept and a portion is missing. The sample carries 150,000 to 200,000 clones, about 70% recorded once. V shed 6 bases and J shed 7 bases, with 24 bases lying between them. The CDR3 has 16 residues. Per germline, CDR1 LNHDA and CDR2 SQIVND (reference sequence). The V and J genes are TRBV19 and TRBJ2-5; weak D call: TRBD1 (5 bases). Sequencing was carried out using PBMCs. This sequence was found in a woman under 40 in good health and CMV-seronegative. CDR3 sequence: CASSIRLGQQIWTQYF. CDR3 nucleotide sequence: TGTGCCAGTAGCATTAGATTGGGGCAGCAGATTTGGACCCAGTACTTC.